This TCR beta chain stems from a study of blood T cell repertoires in COVID-19. This clone was picked up one time. Original data processing: Researchers report that nucleated cell counts were estimated from reference gene primer amplification. Libraries were prepared by immunoSEQ multiplex PCR; TCRdb keeps only in-frame clonotypes and omits some of them. V and J calls and clone size follow that table, whereas D and trimming were derived from the DNA. Among 180,000 or so clones listed, around 88% were seen once. The CDR3 runs to 16 residues. The V gene lost 2 bases and the J gene lost 3 bases, with 13 bases spanning the gap. CDR1 and CDR2 (germline): SEHNR, FQNEAQ (reference sequence). Individuals aged about 18 to 95 years were recruited from about two dozen US areas. Clinical histories supplied by participants themselves formed the basis of cohort assignment.

This rearrangement joins TRBV7-9 to TRBJ2-2; D is possibly TRBD1 (5 bases). This TCR was sampled from a woman in her forties or fifties in a cohort exposed to, infected with or recovered from COVID-19 (not recorded which). Material for sequencing was PBMCs or T cells enriched from blood (not recorded which). This CDR3 reads CASSLSPATDTGELFF. CDR3 nucleotide sequence: TGTGCCAGCAGCTTATCACCCGCGACAGACACCGGGGAGCTGTTTTTT. Full variable domain (remainder filled in from reference TRBV7-9 and TRBJ2-2): DTGVSQNPRHKITKRGQNVTFRCDPISEHNRLYWYRQTLGQGPEFLTYFQNEAQLEKSRLLSDRFSAERPKGSFSTLEIQRTEQGDSAMYLCASSLSPATDTGELFFGEGSRLTVL.